This TCR beta chain was recovered during a study of beta chain features in type 1 diabetes. Background on the study: Sorted cells examined across all samples numbered 85 million to 130 million. The study's findings and limits: For Type 1 diabetes patients, all four CD4+ subsets carried TCRB CDR3s that were moderately but significantly shorter.

Isolation of CD4+ naive, central memory, regulatory and stem cell-like memory cells was achieved by sorting via CD45RO/CCR7/CD25/CD127/CD95/CD27. Germline V gene sequence: CDR1 ENHRY, CDR2 SYGVKD. V lost 1 base to trimming and J lost 4 bases; unmatched junction nucleotides: 13. This CDR3 region has 18 residues. Expressed TCRB transcripts were sequenced, since all the RNA that had been isolated was reverse transcribed. Assay used: immunoSEQ multiplex PCR; TCRdb lists only in-frame clones, some missing. The table has 40,000 to 50,000 clones, around 63% seen once; the top ten hold over 1.5%. Comment on this clone: The target antigen is unknown.

This receptor was identified in a man aged 25-45 years with type 1 diabetes. Some clones in this sample may be carry-over from other donors' samples. Material: Tregs from blood. The V gene is TRBV10-3, the J gene TRBJ1-5; TRBD1 aligns across 7 bases. The CDR3 is CAISEFPTGMRRNQPQHF. The DNA for the CDR3 is TGTGCCATCAGTGAGTTCCCGACAGGGATGAGAAGAAATCAGCCCCAGCATTTT.